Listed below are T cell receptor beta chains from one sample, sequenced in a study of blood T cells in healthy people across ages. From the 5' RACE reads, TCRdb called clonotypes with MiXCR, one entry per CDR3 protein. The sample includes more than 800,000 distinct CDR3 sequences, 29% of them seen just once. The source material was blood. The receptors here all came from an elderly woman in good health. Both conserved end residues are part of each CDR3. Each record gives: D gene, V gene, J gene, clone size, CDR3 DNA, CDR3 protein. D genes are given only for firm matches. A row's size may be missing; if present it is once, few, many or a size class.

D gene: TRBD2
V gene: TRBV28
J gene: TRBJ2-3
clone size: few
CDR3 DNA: TGTGCCAGCAGTTTCAGGCAGCGGGGGGGCACAGATACGCAGTATTTT
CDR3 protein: CASSFRQRGGTDTQYF

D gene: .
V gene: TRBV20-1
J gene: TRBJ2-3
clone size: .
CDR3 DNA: TGCAGTGCTAGCGACGCAGGGGGGGCACGAGATACGCAGTATTTT
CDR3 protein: CSASDAGGARDTQYF

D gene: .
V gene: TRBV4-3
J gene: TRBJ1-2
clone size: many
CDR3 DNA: TGCGCCAGCAGCCAAAGGGAAGGGAAAGCTAACTATGGCTACACCTTC
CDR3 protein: CASSQREGKANYGYTF

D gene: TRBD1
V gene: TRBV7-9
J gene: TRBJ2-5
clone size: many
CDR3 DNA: TGTGCCAGCAGCTCGCATCCGGGACAGGGAACGGAGACCCAGTACTTC
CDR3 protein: CASSSHPGQGTETQYF

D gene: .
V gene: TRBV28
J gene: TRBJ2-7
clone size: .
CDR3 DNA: TGTGCCAGCAGTTTGGGACCTGTCGAGCAGTACTTC
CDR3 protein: CASSLGPVEQYF

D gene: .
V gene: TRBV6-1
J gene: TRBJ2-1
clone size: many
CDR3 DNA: TGTGCCAGCCACCAAAGGACCTGGGATGAGCAGTTCTTC
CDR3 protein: CASHQRTWDEQFF

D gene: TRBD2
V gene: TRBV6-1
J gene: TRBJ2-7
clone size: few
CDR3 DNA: TGTGCCAGCAGTGACATGAAATCGGGAGGGGGAGGAGAGCAGTACTTC
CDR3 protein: CASSDMKSGGGGEQYF

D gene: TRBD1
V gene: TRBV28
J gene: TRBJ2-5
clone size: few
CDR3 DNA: TGTGCCAGCAGCCCGGGGGGACAGGGAGGTGAGACCCAGTACTTC
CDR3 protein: CASSPGGQGGETQYF

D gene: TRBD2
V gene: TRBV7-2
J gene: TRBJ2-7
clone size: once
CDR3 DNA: TGTGCCAGCAGCTCTGCCGGGACTAGAGACGAGCAGTACTTC
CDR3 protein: CASSSAGTRDEQYF

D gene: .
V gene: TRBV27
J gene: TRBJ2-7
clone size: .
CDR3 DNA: TGTGCCAGCAGTTTCTATCATTCGACCTCAGGCGAGCAGTACTTC
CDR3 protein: CASSFYHSTSGEQYF

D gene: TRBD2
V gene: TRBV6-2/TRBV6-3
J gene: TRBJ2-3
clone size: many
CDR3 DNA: TGTGCCAGCACCCTAGCGGGGACAGATACGCAGTATTTT
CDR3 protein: CASTLAGTDTQYF

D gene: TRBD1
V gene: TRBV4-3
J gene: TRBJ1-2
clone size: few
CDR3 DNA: TGCGCCAGCAGCCAAGGACAGGGGAGTGGCTACACCTTC
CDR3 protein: CASSQGQGSGYTF

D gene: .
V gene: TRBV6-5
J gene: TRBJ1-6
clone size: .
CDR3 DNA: TGTGCCACACGACCCGGGGCCGGAACCCTCCACTTT
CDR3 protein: CATRPGAGTLHF

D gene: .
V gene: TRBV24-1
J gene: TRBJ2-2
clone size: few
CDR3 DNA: TGTGCCACCAGTGGGGGGATGGCCGGGGAGCTGTTTTTT
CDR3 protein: CATSGGMAGELFF

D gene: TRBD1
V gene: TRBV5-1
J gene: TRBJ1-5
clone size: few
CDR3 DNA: TGCGCCAGCAGCACTGGGACAGGGAGGGATCAGCCCCAGCATTTT
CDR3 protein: CASSTGTGRDQPQHF

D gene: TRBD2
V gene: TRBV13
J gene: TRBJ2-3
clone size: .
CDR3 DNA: TGTGCCAGCAGCTCCCGACTAGCGGGTGGGGGCGCAGATACGCAGTATTTT
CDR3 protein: CASSSRLAGGGADTQYF

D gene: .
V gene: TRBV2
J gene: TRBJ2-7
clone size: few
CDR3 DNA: TGTGCCAGCAGTTACAGGGCTCTAAACTACGAGCAGTACTTC
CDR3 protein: CASSYRALNYEQYF

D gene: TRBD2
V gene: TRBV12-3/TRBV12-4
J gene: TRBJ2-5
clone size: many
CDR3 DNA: TGTGCCAGCACCTTGGGCGGGGGGACTCAAGAGACCCAGTACTTC
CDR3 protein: CASTLGGGTQETQYF